This TCR beta chain was sequenced during a study of Tregs in tolerant kidney transplant recipients. Germline-derived CDR1 and CDR2 are LNHDA and SQIVND (reference sequence). The CDR3 runs to 15 residues. Trimming stripped 3 bases from V and 0 bases from J, with 9 bases between. Related graft donors supplied nonmyeloablative bone marrow transplants, and mixed chimerism was transient. Assay used: immunoSEQ multiplex PCR; TCRdb lists only in-frame clones, some missing. The sample has about 64,000 clones, about 89% seen once; the top ten hold 3.8%. This sample comprised CD4+ T cells from blood (PBMCs), obtained 6 months after the transplant. V usage is TRBV19 and J usage is TRBJ2-1; D call uncertain. This TCR was recovered from a human patient who received a combined kidney and bone marrow transplant. Some T cells may be provided by the graft donor. The CDR3 protein is CASSIMSVSYNEQFF. CDR3 nucleotides: TGTGCCAGTAGTATTATGAGTGTCTCCTACAATGAGCAGTTCTTC.